This TCR beta chain comes out of a study of T-cell memory formation after mild COVID-19. In the study overall: TCR clustering was largely donor specific. Study-wide findings and caveats: Researchers found some responding clones in pre-infection memory, a sign that cross-reactive memory joined. Contracting clones from day 15 to 85 showed balanced CD4/CD8; later expanders favored CD4+.

Of note for this clonotype: No antigen is known for it.

Germline loops: CDR1 DFQATT, CDR2 SNEGSKA (reference sequence). Trimming took 7 bases from V and 1 from J, leaving 17 bases between them. This CDR3 has 14 amino acids. TCR alpha and TCR beta cDNA libraries carrying sample barcodes and UMIs were produced by 5'RACE using constant-segment primers. MiXCR, applied by TCRdb to the 5' RACE reads, yields one record per CDR3 protein. The sample contains 560,000 or so distinct CDR3 sequences, 15% to 20% of which appear only once. The receptor's source is an adult woman who had mild COVID-19 (a few samples of this study predate the infection). Cell type and time point are not known. This chain links TRBV20-1 with TRBJ2-7, with a weak D call TRBD2 (6 bases). Material for sequencing was PBMCs or a T cell subset sorted from them (not recorded which). The chain's CDR3 is CSGLMGLPSYEQYF. The CDR3 DNA sequence: TGCAGTGGTCTGATGGGACTCCCATCCTACGAGCAGTACTTC.